One and the same sample provided the 7 T cell receptor beta chains below, sequenced in a study of blood T cell repertoires in COVID-19 (dated by TCRdb to 2020 to 2022). Preparation of the library involved the immunoSEQ multiplex PCR assay. Here the immuneACCESS table is served through TCRdb, limited to in-frame sequences with V and J called. Missing clones are a known gap in these copies; in checked studies unresolved V genes cover under half, and the rest lacks a known reason. In all, the sample holds some 200,000 clones, and 83% of those were seen once. The ten top clones hold 4.8% of the sample. The sample was PBMCs or T cells enriched from blood (not recorded which). The receptors were gathered from a woman aged 45-59 years who had been exposed to COVID-19.

This clone was counted once. The V gene is TRBV7-9, the J gene TRBJ2-4; 7 nucleotides match TRBD1. The CDR3 contains 12 residues. The junction had 0 bases not matched to a gene; V was cut back by 4 bases and J by 6 bases. Germline CDR1 and CDR2: SEHNR and FQNEAQ (reference sequence). The CDR3 DNA reads as TGTGCCAGCAGCTGGGACAGAAACATTCAGTACTTC. Translation gives CASSWDRNIQYF.

CDR3 sequence (DNA): TGTGCCAGCTCCTTGGGGGCAGGGGGCGCACGGAATGAAAAACTGTTTTTT. It is translated as CASSLGAGGARNEKLFF. J is TRBJ1-4 and V is TRBV18, with TRBD1 identical over 8 bases. V gave up 6 bases and J gave up 5 bases; unmatched junction bases: 14. Germline V gene sequence: CDR1 KGHSH, CDR2 LQKENI. This CDR3 spans 17 amino acids.

V usage is TRBV12-3 or TRBV12-4 and J usage is TRBJ1-1, with 8 nucleotides matching TRBD1. The CDR3 spans 13 residues. V was clipped by 6 bases and J by 4 bases; unmatched bases: 4. This chain's CDR3 is CASSRQGSTEAFF. As DNA, the CDR3 is TGTGCCAGCAGCCGACAGGGGAGCACTGAAGCTTTCTTT.

This clone was detected only a few times. This chain joins TRBV5-1 and TRBJ2-2, with D tentatively TRBD2 (5 bases). Looked up from germline, CDR1 is SGHRS and CDR2 is YFSETQ. Trimming stripped 4 bases from V and 1 base from J, with 14 bases between. The CDR3 consists of 16 residues. The CDR3: CASSREGRLNTGELFF. In DNA form, the CDR3 reads TGCGCCAGCAGCCGGGAAGGACGGTTGAACACCGGGGAGCTGTTTTTT.

The V gene is TRBV5-6, the J gene TRBJ1-2; 7 positions match TRBD1. With V trimmed by 4 bases and J by 6 bases, 15 bases remained unmatched. The CDR3 is 16 residues long. The germline V gene has CDR1 SGHDT and CDR2 YYEEEE. For the CDR3, the DNA is TGTGCCAGCAGCGAATACTACTACAGGGGAGAAGATGGCTACACCTTC. Its translation is CASSEYYYRGEDGYTF.

V and J are TRBV7-9 and TRBJ1-2, with TRBD1 identical over 9 bases. There are 17 residues in the CDR3. V shed 3 bases, J shed 6 bases, and the junction held 14 bases outside the gene matches. Germline CDR1 reads SEHNR; CDR2 reads FQNEAQ (reference sequence). Here the CDR3 reads CASSFFRDRDIFDGYTF. Here the CDR3 DNA reads TGTGCCAGCAGCTTTTTCCGGGACAGGGATATTTTTGATGGCTACACCTTC. Full variable domain (remainder filled in from reference TRBV7-9 and TRBJ1-2): DTGVSQNPRHKITKRGQNVTFRCDPISEHNRLYWYRQTLGQGPEFLTYFQNEAQLEKSRLLSDRFSAERPKGSFSTLEIQRTEQGDSAMYLCASSFFRDRDIFDGYTFGSGTRLTVV.

The V call is TRBV11-3, the J call TRBJ2-1, with D possibly being TRBD2 (6 bases). V gave up 4 bases and J gave up 6 bases, with 19 bases separating them. CDR3 length equals 16 residues. Germline CDR1 is SGHNT and CDR2 is YENEEA. In DNA form, the CDR3 reads TGTGCCAGCAGCTCTGGTGGGGGGAATAGGGTCAATGAGCAGTTCTTC. It encodes CASSSGGGNRVNEQFF.